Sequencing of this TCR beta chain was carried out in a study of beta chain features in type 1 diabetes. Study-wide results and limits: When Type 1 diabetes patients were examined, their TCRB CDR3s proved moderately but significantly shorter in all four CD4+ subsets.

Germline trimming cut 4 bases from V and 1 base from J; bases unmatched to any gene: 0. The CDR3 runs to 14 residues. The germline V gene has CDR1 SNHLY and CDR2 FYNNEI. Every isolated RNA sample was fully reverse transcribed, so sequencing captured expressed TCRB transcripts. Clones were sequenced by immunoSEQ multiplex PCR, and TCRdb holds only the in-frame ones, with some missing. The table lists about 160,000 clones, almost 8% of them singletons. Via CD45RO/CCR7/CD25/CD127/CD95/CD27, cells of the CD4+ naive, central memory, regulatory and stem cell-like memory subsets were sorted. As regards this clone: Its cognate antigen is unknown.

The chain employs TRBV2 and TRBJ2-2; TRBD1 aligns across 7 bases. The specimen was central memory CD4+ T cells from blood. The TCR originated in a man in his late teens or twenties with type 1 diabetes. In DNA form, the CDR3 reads TGTGCCAGCAGTGGACAGGGGAACACCGGGGAGCTGTTTTTT. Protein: CASSGQGNTGELFF. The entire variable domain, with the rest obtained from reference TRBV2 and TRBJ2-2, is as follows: EPEVTQTPSHQVTQMGQEVILRCVPISNHLYFYWYRQILGQKVEFLVSFYNNEISEKSEIFDDQFSVERPDGSNFTLKIRSTKLEDSAMYFCASSGQGNTGELFFGEGSRLTVL.